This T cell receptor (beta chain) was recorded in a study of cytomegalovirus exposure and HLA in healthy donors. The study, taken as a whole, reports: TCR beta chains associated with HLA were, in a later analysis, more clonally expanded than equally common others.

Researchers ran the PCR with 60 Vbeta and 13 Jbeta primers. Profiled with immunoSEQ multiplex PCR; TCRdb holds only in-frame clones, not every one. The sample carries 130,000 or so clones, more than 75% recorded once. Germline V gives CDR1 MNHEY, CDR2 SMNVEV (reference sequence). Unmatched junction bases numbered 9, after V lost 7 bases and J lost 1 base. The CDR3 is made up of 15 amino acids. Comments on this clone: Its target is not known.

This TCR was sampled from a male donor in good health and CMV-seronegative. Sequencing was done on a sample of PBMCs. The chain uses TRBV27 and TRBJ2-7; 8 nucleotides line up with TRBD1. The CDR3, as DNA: TGTGCCAGCAACCCAGGGACAGGTCCTTCCTACGAGCAGTACTTC. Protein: CASNPGTGPSYEQYF.